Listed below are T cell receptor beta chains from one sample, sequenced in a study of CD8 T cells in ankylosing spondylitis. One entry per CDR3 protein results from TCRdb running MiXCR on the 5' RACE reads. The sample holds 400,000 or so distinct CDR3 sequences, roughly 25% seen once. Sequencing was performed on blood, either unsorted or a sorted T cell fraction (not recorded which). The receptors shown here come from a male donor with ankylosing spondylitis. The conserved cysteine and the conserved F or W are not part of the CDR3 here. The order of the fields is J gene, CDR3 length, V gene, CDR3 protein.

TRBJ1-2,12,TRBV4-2,ASSQDQGTGGYT
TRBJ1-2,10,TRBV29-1,SVGVGRGGYT
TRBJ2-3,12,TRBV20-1,SARVGASTDTQY
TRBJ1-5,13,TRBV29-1,SVILTGVHNQPQH
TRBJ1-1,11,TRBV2,ASIPDRNTEAF
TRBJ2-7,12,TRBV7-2,ASSFEGQGHEQY
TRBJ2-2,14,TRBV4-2,ASSQGGGYHTGELF
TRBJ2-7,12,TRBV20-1,SAPKVGAAYEQY
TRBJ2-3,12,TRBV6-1,ASSDRGRGDTQY
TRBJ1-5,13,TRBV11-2,ASSLDRQGNQPQH
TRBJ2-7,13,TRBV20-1,SASGSGLMSYEQY
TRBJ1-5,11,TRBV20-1,SARDGSNQPQH
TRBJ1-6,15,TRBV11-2,ASSLLQGHFNNSPLH
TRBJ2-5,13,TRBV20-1,SARDREQGGLSQY
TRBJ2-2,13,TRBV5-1,ASSPLAGDTGELF
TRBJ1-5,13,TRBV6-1,ASSDRGGQVQPQH
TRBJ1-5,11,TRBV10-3,AISGETGQPQH
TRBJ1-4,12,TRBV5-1,ASSSGTQGEKLF
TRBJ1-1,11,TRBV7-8,ASGTGVVAEAF
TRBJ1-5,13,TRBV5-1,ASSLDSYSNQPQH
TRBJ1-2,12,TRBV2,ASRGDSLNYGYT
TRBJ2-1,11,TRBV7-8,ASNSYRDGEQF
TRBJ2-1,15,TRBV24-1,ATSDTLAGDLYNEQF
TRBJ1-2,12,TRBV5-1,ASSLTGLVYGYT
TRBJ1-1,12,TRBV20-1,SAREGTENTEAF
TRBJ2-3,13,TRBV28,ASSFGGPGTDTQY
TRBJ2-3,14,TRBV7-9,ASSLDLDRSTDTQY
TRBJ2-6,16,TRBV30,AWTRDRGSFSGANVLT
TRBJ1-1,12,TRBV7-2,ASTRTGGLPEAF
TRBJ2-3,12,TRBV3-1,ASSRVGSSDTQY
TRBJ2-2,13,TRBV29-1,SVREGGWDTGELF
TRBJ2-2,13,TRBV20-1,SARDWGSGTGELF
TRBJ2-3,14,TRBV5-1,ASSLVGTASTDTQY